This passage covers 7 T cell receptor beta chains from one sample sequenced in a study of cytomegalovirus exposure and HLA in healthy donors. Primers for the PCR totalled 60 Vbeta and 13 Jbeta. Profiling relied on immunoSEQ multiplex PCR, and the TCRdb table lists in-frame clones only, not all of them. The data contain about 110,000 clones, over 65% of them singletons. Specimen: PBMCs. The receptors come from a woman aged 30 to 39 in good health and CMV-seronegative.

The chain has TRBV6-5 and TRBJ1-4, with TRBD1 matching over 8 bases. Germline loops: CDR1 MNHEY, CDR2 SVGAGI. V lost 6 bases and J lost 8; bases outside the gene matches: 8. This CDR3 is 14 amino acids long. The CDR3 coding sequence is TGTGCCAGCAGAACGGACAGGGCGAACGAAAAACTGTTTTTT. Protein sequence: CASRTDRANEKLFF.

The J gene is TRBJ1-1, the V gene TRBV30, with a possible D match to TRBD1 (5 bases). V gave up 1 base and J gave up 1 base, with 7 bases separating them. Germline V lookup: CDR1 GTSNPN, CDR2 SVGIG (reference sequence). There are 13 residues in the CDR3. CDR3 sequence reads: CAWSAGANTEAFF. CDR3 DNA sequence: TGTGCCTGGAGTGCTGGGGCGAACACTGAAGCTTTCTTT.

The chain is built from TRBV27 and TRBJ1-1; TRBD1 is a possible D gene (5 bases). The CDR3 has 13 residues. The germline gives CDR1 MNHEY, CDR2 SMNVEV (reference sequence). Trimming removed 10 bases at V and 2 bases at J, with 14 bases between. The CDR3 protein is CATSDSLNTEAFF. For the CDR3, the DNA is TGTGCCACGAGCGACAGCCTTAACACTGAAGCTTTCTTT.

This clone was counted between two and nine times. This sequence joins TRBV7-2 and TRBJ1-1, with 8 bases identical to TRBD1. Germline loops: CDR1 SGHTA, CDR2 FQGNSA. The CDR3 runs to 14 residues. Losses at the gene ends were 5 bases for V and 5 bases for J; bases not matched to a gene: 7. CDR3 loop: CASSLRGLGTEAFF. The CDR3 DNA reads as TGTGCCAGCAGCCTCAGGGGGCTAGGTACTGAAGCTTTCTTT.

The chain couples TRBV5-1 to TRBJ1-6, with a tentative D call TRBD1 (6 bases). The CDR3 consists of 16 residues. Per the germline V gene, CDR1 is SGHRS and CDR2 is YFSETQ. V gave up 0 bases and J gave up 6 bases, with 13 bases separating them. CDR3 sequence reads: CASSLAGQGRNSPLHF. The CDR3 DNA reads TGCGCCAGCAGCTTGGCCGGTCAGGGGCGTAATTCACCCCTCCACTTT.

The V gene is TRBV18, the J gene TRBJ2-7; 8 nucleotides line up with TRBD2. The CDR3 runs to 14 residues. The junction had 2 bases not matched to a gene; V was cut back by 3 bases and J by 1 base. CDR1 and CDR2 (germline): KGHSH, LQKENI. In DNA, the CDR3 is TGTGCCAGCTCACCGGGACTAGTTTCCTACGAGCAGTACTTC. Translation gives CASSPGLVSYEQYF.

CDR3 loop: CATSSTTGGNYGYTF. The CDR3 nucleotides read TGTGCCACCAGCAGTACGACAGGTGGTAACTATGGCTACACCTTC. This chain links TRBV15 with TRBJ1-2; possible D gene TRBD1, 6 bases. The CDR3 sequence is 15 residues long. Germline values: CDR1 LNHNV, CDR2 YYDKDF (reference sequence). V was trimmed by 3 bases and J by 1 base, leaving 12 bases between them. Supplemented by reference TRBV15 and TRBJ1-2, the full variable domain reads DAMVIQNPRYQVTQFGKPVTLSCSQTLNHNVMYWYQQKSSQAPKLLFHYYDKDFNNEADTPDNFQSRRPNTSFCFLDIRSPGLGDTAMYLCATSSTTGGNYGYTFGSGTRLTVV.